This T cell receptor beta chain came from a study of metastatic and nonmetastatic thyroid tumors. Overall study: Across peripheral blood and tumor or nodule tissue samples taken from malignant and benign thyroid patients, the repertoires were compared with one another.

No treatment had been given to any patient before thyroid surgery. TCRdb re-analyzed the PCR reads using MiXCR. Among 35,000 to 45,000 clones listed, less than 25% were seen once. V gave up 0 bases and J gave up 4 bases, with 13 bases separating them. Germline V gene sequence: CDR1 MGHRA, CDR2 YSYEKL. This CDR3 is built from 15 residues. This clone turned up a few times. Its target is unknown. General study points: Versus benign nodules, malignant thyroid tumors reportedly had significantly higher TCR beta diversity, in blood and tumor.

This TCR was sampled from a female donor with papillary thyroid cancer or a benign thyroid nodule (not recorded which). Some clones in this sample may be carry-over from other donors' samples. The chain employs TRBV4-1 and TRBJ2-7; weak D call: TRBD1 (6 bases). The specimen sequenced was blood. Here the CDR3 reads CASSQEGARGYEQYF. In DNA form, the CDR3 reads TGCGCCAGCAGCCAAGAGGGGGCCAGGGGATACGAGCAGTACTTC.